The rows below give T cell receptor beta chains drawn from one sample of a study of blood T cells in healthy people across ages. TCRdb re-analysed the 5' RACE reads in MiXCR, keeping a single row per CDR3 protein. In the table there are 700,000 to 900,000 distinct CDR3 sequences, roughly 50% of which are singletons. Sequencing was carried out using blood. The receptors here all came from a man of 80 years or more in good health. Each CDR3 is given with its conserved first and last residue. The order of the fields is clone size, V gene, J gene, D gene, CDR3 DNA, CDR3 protein. A D gene is named only where the DNA matches it firmly. Expanded clones are given a class, and other clones once, few, many or no size at all.

-	TRBV6-5	TRBJ2-7	-	TGTGCCAGCAGTTACGGGAGACTAGTAAAGTCCTACGAGCAGTACTTC	CASSYGRLVKSYEQYF
once	TRBV6-1	TRBJ2-4	-	TGTGCCAGCAGTCCTAGATGGGGATTAGCCAAAAACATTCAGTACTTC	CASSPRWGLAKNIQYF
-	TRBV7-2	TRBJ1-5	-	TGTGCCAGCAGCCCTACGTCAGGGGGCAATCAGCCCCAGCATTTT	CASSPTSGGNQPQHF
-	TRBV12-3/TRBV12-4	TRBJ2-5	TRBD2	TGTGCCAGCAGTCCCCCGGGACTAGTGGGTCGTGAGCAGTACTTC	CASSPPGLVGREQYF
-	TRBV2	TRBJ2-2	-	TGTGCCAGCAGTGAACTGGTAACGGGCGGGGAGCTGTTTTTT	CASSELVTGGELFF
-	TRBV20-1	TRBJ2-7	-	TGCAGTGCCGGGGGGGGCTGGACAGGTCTGTACGAGCAGTACTTC	CSAGGGWTGLYEQYF
-	TRBV2	TRBJ1-2	-	TGTGCCAGCACCCCTGGGGGTAACTATGGCTACACCTTC	CASTPGGNYGYTF
-	TRBV20-1	TRBJ2-1	-	TGCAGTGCCCGCGTAAGCCGGCGTGTACAATTTGAGCAGTTCTTC	CSARVSRRVQFEQFF
many	TRBV9	TRBJ2-2	-	TGTGCCAGCAGCGTAGAAGTCGCCGGGGAGCTGTTTTTT	CASSVEVAGELFF
-	TRBV10-3	TRBJ2-3	TRBD2	TGTGCCATCAGTGTGACTAGCGGGAAACGCACAGATACGCAGTATTTT	CAISVTSGKRTDTQYF
once	TRBV6-1	TRBJ2-3	TRBD2	TGTGCCAGCAGACGCACTAGCGGGTGGCCTAGCACAGATACGCAGTATTTT	CASRRTSGWPSTDTQYF